This T cell receptor beta chain was identified during a study of regulatory T cells in long-lasting Graves disease (dated by TCRdb to the early 2020s). Broadly, across the study: Antithyroid drugs had been taken for less than 3 months by newly diagnosed Graves' disease patients. This study used TCR sequencing and RNA sequencing of peripheral blood to compare persistent Graves' disease patients against newly diagnosed Graves' disease patients. The study took place in China and was registered as a clinical trial. TCR sequencing covered some 13 persistent and approximately 20 newly diagnosed Graves' disease patients, some 33 samples in total. What the research found in general, with its limitations: Persistent disease showed preferential use of TRBV28, TRBJ1-2 and TRBJ2-5, whereas newly diagnosed disease favored TRBV20-1 and TRBJ2-1. Only the TCR beta chain was sequenced and analyzed. Because the primary lesion, thyroid tissue, could not be accessed, the study looked at peripheral blood alone. Patients with persistent disease shared more public clonotypes (about 2,500) than newly diagnosed patients did (966). The authors acknowledged the small sample size as a limitation that may reduce accuracy. Lower TCR Shannon entropy and fewer highly expanded clones were observed in persistent Graves' disease patients than in newly diagnosed patients, which suggested clonal expansion.

Including the terminal cysteine and phenylalanine, the CDR3 comprises 12 residues. The kept DNA is CDR3 alone, 36 bases in frame from the first base. Relative to germline, V is 5 bases shorter and J is 0 bases shorter, with 5 bases between their ends. Taken from the germline V gene (reference sequence), the CDR1 and CDR2 loops are DFQATT and SNEGSKA. Per the publication, the time point label means: newly diagnosed GD, antithyroid drugs for less than 3 months. For both TCR sequencing and RNA sequencing, RNA was extracted from PBMCs in TRIzol. The diagnosis of Graves' disease was made according to American Thyroid Association guidelines. The patients came from an endocrinology department in Xi'an, China. Each patient gave approximately 9 milliliters of peripheral blood, collected in an EDTA anticoagulant tube. PBMCs were isolated by Ficoll Paque Plus density gradient separation without further T cell sorting. An Agilent 2100 Bioanalyzer and agarose gel were used to check RNA quality, and a NanoDrop 2000 was used to measure RNA concentration.

Preparation of the library involved multiplex PCR. Sequencing was performed on an Illumina HiSeq 4000. To build TCR beta libraries, CDR3 regions were amplified by Arm-PCR using iRepertoire HTBI primers. Before sequencing, the PCR products went through gel purification. As for the original processing: A total of roughly 67 TRBV and more than twelve TRBJ segments were identified across samples and were used for gene usage analysis of CDR3 amino acid clonotypes. COPE and FqMerger were used to merge filtered high-quality paired reads into contigs. BLAST was used to align contigs to the IMGT TRBV, TRBD and TRBJ reference genes, and CDR3 was defined following IMGT. Any clonotype with a frequency above 0.1% was counted as a highly expanded clone. Shannon entropy served as the measure of repertoire diversity, while the Gini coefficient captured V-J evenness. A clonotype found in more than one individual was treated as public. TCRdb redid the processing of the public reads, applying fastp at Q25 and MiXCR, and retained in-frame beta chains. Every CDR3 protein is listed once, alongside the most common genes and DNA of its rows. These V and J calls rely on TCRdb rather than the paper's analysis. The sample data list roughly 500,000 distinct CDR3 sequences, and around 12% of these were observed just once. The ten largest make up about 8.3% of the sample.

This clonotype was seen at least ten times. Which antigen it targets is not known. No much larger clone exists at a distance of one base, and base qualities are not known. These data also featured in a second study, about T cells in Graves' hyperthyroidism and ophthalmopathy. As that second paper reports: Graves' hyperthyroidism was defined as stable when no progression to ophthalmopathy occurred over 18 months of follow-up. Hyperthyroidism patients were newly diagnosed, had a disease duration of under 2 months, and were aged 18 to 65 years. Any patient with an uncontrolled infection, another autoimmune disease, pregnancy or lactation was excluded. Diagnoses were established on the basis of clinical symptoms, serum thyroxine and TRAb, thyroid ultrasound, and orbital computed tomography. A first-round RT-PCR of the TCR CDR3 used the HTBI primer set with the Qiagen OneStep RT-PCR kit. Most expanded thyroid clonotypes (frequency above 0.001) were also found in blood, which suggests that blood repertoires may mirror thyroid immune responses. A 13 V-J signature model separated ophthalmopathy from stable hyperthyroidism, with approximately 86% sensitivity and about 81% specificity in cross-validation and 80%/75% in testing. During validation, the model predicted progression to ophthalmopathy a median of around six months ahead of onset, with around 65% sensitivity and roughly 72% specificity. TCR V-J signatures able to tell the groups apart were searched for in a discovery cohort of approximately 95 patients, of whom more than 40 had Graves' ophthalmopathy and about 55 had stable Graves' hyperthyroidism. Whether ophthalmopathy could be predicted prospectively was tested in an independent validation cohort made up of 18 hyperthyroidism patients plus 17 patients who later progressed to ophthalmopathy. The 75 to 100 discovery patients were randomly split 7:3 into training and test sets. Thyroid tissue and blood T-cell repertoires from about six Graves' hyperthyroidism patients were also compared in the study. Following sampling, methimazole starting at 30 mg daily was given to hyperthyroidism patients, and high-dose intravenous methylprednisolone was given to ophthalmopathy patients. Libraries were constructed in a second round of multiplex PCR, after which size selection and purification were carried out. Sequencing of the libraries was done on an Illumina HiSeq2000 using paired-end 100 bp reads. SOAPnuke was used to process the raw data, removing reads that contained adapters or uncalled bases, had a mean Phred below 15, or lacked an exact match to the constant primer or identifier. High-quality paired reads were merged with COPE v1.2.5, and unique nucleotide sequences were defined as clonotypes. Clonotypes were aligned to IMGT TRBV, TRBD and TRBJ reference segments using MiTCR v1.1. The analysis was restricted to V-J combinations with a frequency above 0.0001, which together covered 98% to 99.2% of the repertoires. The TCS score was defined as F50 (clonal expansion) divided by E x V (chaos), with BLOSUM62-based TCRdist calculated between CDR3 peptides within each V-J. Welch's t-statistics and random forest reduced 514 V-J features to 13, which were used in a naive Bayes classifier (R e1071). Sample size was not statistically predetermined, and investigators were not blinded to group allocation. The paper reports TCR Vbeta CDR3 sequencing of approximately 130 peripheral blood samples: 40 or so ophthalmopathy, 70 to 85 hyperthyroidism and 17 progressor patients.

The rearrangement joined TRBV20-1 to TRBJ2-1; the D gene cannot be named for sure. The TCR originated in a woman in her 30s with Graves disease. Donor details come from another sample of the same person, matched by shared clones. Sample: peripheral blood mononuclear cells (PBMCs), taken at new diagnosis, from a patient treated with antithyroid drugs. CDR3 sequence: CSASSSYNEQFF. The DNA sequence is as follows: TGCAGTGCTTCGAGCTCCTACAATGAGCAGTTCTTC.